The 20 T cell receptor beta chains below all came from one sample that was sequenced in a study of cytomegalovirus exposure and HLA in healthy donors. Primers for the PCR totalled 60 Vbeta and 13 Jbeta. Produced via immunoSEQ multiplex PCR; TCRdb's table is partial and in-frame only. The sample holds more than 250,000 clones, about 87% seen once. Sequencing used PBMCs. Receptors originate from a woman younger than 30 in good health and CMV-seronegative.

This chain links TRBV5-1 with TRBJ1-4; TRBD1 might be the D (6 bases). This CDR3 spans 15 amino acids. The germline V gene has CDR1 SGHRS and CDR2 YFSETQ. The V and J ends lost 9 bases and 0 bases respectively, with 15 bases between them. The CDR3 DNA follows: TGCGCCACCCGACAGGCCCCCGCAACTAATGAAAAACTGTTTTTT. Its protein is CATRQAPATNEKLFF.

In its sample, this clone was seen a few times. The chain joins TRBV9 to TRBJ2-2, with 10 positions matching TRBD2. J gave up 8 bases and V 0 bases, and 7 bases lay outside the gene matches. The germline CDR1 and CDR2 sequences are SGDLS and YYNGEE. The CDR3 extends over 16 amino acids. The CDR3 is CASSVGTSGNYGELFF. CDR3 DNA: TGTGCCAGCAGCGTAGGGACTAGCGGTAATTATGGGGAGCTGTTTTTT.

J is TRBJ2-5 and V is TRBV7-3, with TRBD2 identical over 8 bases. Per the germline V gene, CDR1 is SGHTA and CDR2 is FQGTGA. J lost 1 base, V lost 5 bases, and 3 bases had no gene match. There are 14 residues in the CDR3. The CDR3 sequence is CASSRAGGQETQYF. In DNA, the CDR3 is TGTGCCAGCAGCCGGGCGGGGGGCCAAGAGACCCAGTACTTC. The entire variable domain, with the rest obtained from reference TRBV7-3 and TRBJ2-5, is as follows: GAGVSQTPSNKVTEKGKYVELRCDPISGHTALYWYRQSLGQGPEFLIYFQGTGAADDSGLPNDRFFAVRPEGSVSTLKIQRTERGDSAVYLCASSRAGGQETQYFGPGTRLLVL.

The count of this clone is one. The chain has TRBV19 and TRBJ1-2; 11 bases match TRBD1. The V gene's germline CDR1 is LNHDA and CDR2 SQIVND (reference sequence). The CDR3 consists of 15 residues. V was pared by 5 bases and J by 2 bases, with 4 bases of the junction left unmatched. CDR3 nucleotide sequence: TGTGCCAGTAGTCTGCGGACAGGGGGCAACTATGGCTACACCTTC. Translated: CASSLRTGGNYGYTF.

The V call is TRBV7-2, the J call TRBJ2-7, with D tentatively TRBD1 (6 bases). Trimming removed 2 bases from V and 2 bases from J, with 10 bases in between. In germline, CDR1 is SGHTA, CDR2 FQGNSA. This CDR3 contains 14 residues. CDR3 amino acids: CASSLWQGTYEQYF. The DNA of the CDR3 is TGTGCCAGCAGCTTATGGCAGGGGACCTACGAGCAGTACTTC.

The V gene is TRBV15, the J gene TRBJ1-1, with 7 bases that match TRBD1. The trim removed 4 bases at V and 3 bases at J, leaving 2 bases unmatched. CDR3 length: 13 residues. The germline gives CDR1 LNHNV, CDR2 YYDKDF (reference sequence). CDR3 sequence: CATSTTGDTEAFF. CDR3 DNA: TGTGCCACCAGCACTACAGGGGACACTGAAGCTTTCTTT.

This chain joins TRBV14 and TRBJ1-1, with a tentative D call TRBD1 (5 bases). Germline assignment: CDR1 SGHDN and CDR2 FVKESK. The CDR3 runs 15 residues. The V end was cut by 6 bases, the J end by 11 bases, with 25 bases between. CDR3 DNA: TGTGCCAGCAGTCTATCTAGTGGCCGGTGGAGGGACGCTTTCTTT. Residues: CASSLSSGRWRDAFF.

The chain joins TRBV5-6 to TRBJ1-2, with D tentatively TRBD1 (5 bases). Germline CDR1 SGHDT, CDR2 YYEEEE. Trimming removed 0 bases from V and 6 bases from J, with 12 bases in between. This CDR3 spans 14 amino acids. The chain's CDR3 is CASSLGVRVDGYTF. Here the CDR3 DNA reads TGTGCCAGCAGCTTGGGGGTCAGGGTAGATGGCTACACCTTC.

The chain uses TRBV5-1 and TRBJ2-1; 7 bases line up with TRBD2. After removal of 4 bases from V and 6 bases from J, the junction contained 10 bases not matched to a gene. CDR3 length: 15 amino acids. Germline CDR1 and CDR2: SGHRS and YFSETQ. This CDR3 is CASSPLSGGVNEQFF. In nucleotides, the CDR3 is TGCGCCAGCAGCCCGCTGTCGGGGGGAGTCAATGAGCAGTTCTTC.

This clone was observed a single time. The chain links TRBV19 to TRBJ1-5; tentative D call: TRBD1 (6 bases). The CDR3 runs to 14 residues. V was cut by 5 bases and J by 4 bases, with 12 bases left in between. Germline loops: CDR1 LNHDA, CDR2 SQIVND (reference sequence). CDR3: CASSSYQGNQPQHF. In DNA, the CDR3 is TGTGCCAGTAGTTCATACCAGGGGAATCAGCCCCAGCATTTT.

The rearrangement links TRBV2 to TRBJ2-1; 10 bases agree with TRBD1. CDR1 and CDR2 (germline): SNHLY, FYNNEI. Losses at the gene ends were 6 bases for V and 5 bases for J; bases not matched to a gene: 1. This CDR3 spans 13 amino acids. The CDR3 nucleotides are TGTGCCAGCAGAGGGACAGGGGACAATGAGCAGTTCTTC. Encoded protein: CASRGTGDNEQFF.

This clone has just one count. CDR3 sequence: CASSGQLNQPQHF. CDR3 sequence (DNA): TGTGCCAGCAGTGGACAACTCAATCAGCCCCAGCATTTT. The V gene is TRBV6-1, the J gene TRBJ1-5; D gene unclear. Germline CDR1 and CDR2: MNHNS and SASEGT. The CDR3 covers 13 residues. The V end lost 4 bases, the J end lost 3 bases, and 7 bases lay between the germline ends.

This chain connects TRBV30 to TRBJ1-6; possibly TRBD1 for D (6 bases). Between the trimmed V and J ends, which lost 3 bases and 9 bases, there was a span of 21 bases. CDR3 length: 16 residues. The germline V gene has CDR1 GTSNPN and CDR2 SVGIG (reference sequence). The CDR3 reads CAWRSSKQGIGSPLHF. The DNA of the CDR3 is TGTGCCTGGAGATCTTCCAAACAGGGAATAGGTTCACCCCTCCACTTT.

The chain combines TRBV6-6 with TRBJ2-1, with 7 nucleotides matching TRBD1. J gave up 10 bases and V 0 bases, and 3 bases lay outside the gene matches. The germline V gene has CDR1 MNHNY and CDR2 SVGAGI (reference sequence). The CDR3 covers 13 residues. Here the CDR3 reads CASSYSTGSEQFF. Here the CDR3 DNA reads TGTGCCAGCAGTTACTCGACAGGGTCGGAGCAGTTCTTC.

The chain employs TRBV7-6 and TRBJ2-1; 11 nucleotides agree with TRBD2. From germline, CDR1 is SGHVS and CDR2 FNYEAQ. The CDR3 runs to 18 residues. V was pared by 1 base and J by 2 bases, with 7 bases of the junction left unmatched. CDR3 DNA sequence: TGTGCCAGCAGCTTAGGACACCTTAGCGGGGGGGCCTACAATGAGCAGTTCTTC. Translation gives CASSLGHLSGGAYNEQFF.

This chain links TRBV27 with TRBJ2-7, with TRBD1 matching 7 bases. The CDR3 runs to 14 residues. Germline CDR1 and CDR2: MNHEY and SMNVEV (reference sequence). V shed 5 bases and J 0 bases; nucleotides not matched to a gene: 4. The CDR3 spells CASSPQGVSYEQYF. The CDR3 DNA follows: TGTGCCAGCAGTCCCCAGGGGGTCTCCTACGAGCAGTACTTC.

The genes are TRBV30 and TRBJ2-7; tentatively, D is TRBD2 (5 bases). This CDR3 region has 11 residues. Trimming shortened V by 1 base and J by 12 bases, and 13 bases separated the two germline ends. In germline, CDR1 is GTSNPN, CDR2 SVGIG (reference sequence). CDR3 bases: TGTGCCTGGAGTGAGACTGGGAGTGTGTACTTC. Encoded protein: CAWSETGSVYF.

V gene TRBV10-1 combines with J gene TRBJ1-2; TRBD1 agrees at 7 bases. Per the germline V gene, CDR1 is WNHNN and CDR2 is SYGVQD (reference sequence). V was clipped by 7 bases and J by 5 bases; unmatched bases: 7. The CDR3 length is 13 residues. The CDR3 loop is CASIFDRVYGYTF. The CDR3 nucleotides are TGCGCCAGCATTTTTGACAGGGTTTATGGCTACACCTTC.

This clone is a singleton in its sample. V and J are TRBV4-2 and TRBJ2-2; no clear D gene. CDR1 is LGHNA and CDR2 is YNFKEQ in the germline V gene. V lost 0 bases and J 1 base, leaving 9 bases between the germline ends. This CDR3 region has 16 residues. The CDR3 loop reads CASSQESVGNTGELFF. As DNA, the CDR3 is TGTGCCAGCAGCCAAGAAAGCGTCGGGAACACCGGGGAGCTGTTTTTT.

This clone has a single count. This rearrangement joins TRBV27 to TRBJ2-7, with D possibly TRBD1 on 6 matching bases. Looked up from germline, CDR1 is MNHEY and CDR2 is SMNVEV (reference sequence). The CDR3 loop spans 15 amino acids. The V end lost 4 bases, the J end lost 0 bases, and 13 bases lay between the germline ends. The DNA for the CDR3 is TGTGCCAGCAGTTGGGGCACAGGGACCTCCTACGAGCAGTACTTC. As protein: CASSWGTGTSYEQYF.